Listed below are T cell receptor beta chains from one sample, sequenced in a study of T-cell reconstitution after alpha-beta-depleted transplantation in children. TCRdb analysed the PCR reads with MiXCR anew, one entry per CDR3 protein. The sample includes 540,000 or so distinct CDR3 sequences, around 23% of them seen just once. Sequences were derived from PBMCs, mostly from graft donor cells, sampled 360 days after TCRalphabeta/CD19-depleted stem cell transplant. The receptors come from a boy under three years old who had a stem cell transplant for acute myeloid leukemia, so the T cells may come from the graft donor. The CDR3 runs from the conserved cysteine through the conserved F or W. D genes are given only for firm matches. Expanded clones get a size class; other rows say once, few or many, or leave the size out.

>16|many|TRBV6-5|TRBJ2-1|-
TGTGCCAGCAGTTACTCGAGGGGTATTGGGTTCAATGAGCAGTTCTTC
CASSYSRGIGFNEQFF
>13|many|TRBV10-3|TRBJ2-3|-
TGTGCCATCAGTCGGACCGCCACAGATACGCAGTATTTT
CAISRTATDTQYF
>18|-|TRBV28|TRBJ2-4|-
TGTGCCAGCAGTGGTACGGGTCGGACCGCCATAGGGAGAAACATTCAGTACTTC
CASSGTGRTAIGRNIQYF
>14|-|TRBV12-3/TRBV12-4|TRBJ1-2|-
TGTGCCAGCATTTTAGCCGGGGGGAACTATGGCTACACCTTC
CASILAGGNYGYTF
>14|few|TRBV4-3|TRBJ1-2|-
TGCGCCAGCAGCCAAGAACACACCAACTATGGCTACACCTTC
CASSQEHTNYGYTF
>19|-|TRBV20-1|TRBJ2-7|TRBD2
TGCAGTGCTAGTAGGCTTTGGGGAGGGGGTAGCGGGGACCTCTACGAGCAGTACTTC
CSASRLWGGGSGDLYEQYF
>15|many|TRBV15|TRBJ2-1|-
TGTGCCACCAGCAGAGTGGCGGGGCCGTACAATGAGCAGTTCTTC
CATSRVAGPYNEQFF
>16|few|TRBV4-3|TRBJ2-7|TRBD1
TGCGCCAGCAGCCCTGAGTGGGACAGGGGATACTACGAGCAGTACTTC
CASSPEWDRGYYEQYF
>15|few|TRBV20-1|TRBJ2-4|-
TGCAGTGCTATCGGACGGGGCAGAGCCAAAAACATTCAGTACTTC
CSAIGRGRAKNIQYF
>14|-|TRBV6-5|TRBJ1-4|-
TGTGCCAGCAGTTTTCCAGGGGAGTTTGAAAAACTGTTTTTT
CASSFPGEFEKLFF
>15|many|TRBV20-1|TRBJ1-5|TRBD1
TGCAGTGCTATCGGGACAGGGAGGGGCAATCAGCCCCAGCATTTT
CSAIGTGRGNQPQHF
>14|many|TRBV29-1|TRBJ1-1|TRBD1
TGCAGCGTTTCCGATTCAGGGGGAGGAACTGAAGCTTTCTTT
CSVSDSGGGTEAFF
>16|few|TRBV4-3|TRBJ2-3|TRBD1
TGCGCCAGCAGCCAAGCAGGGACAGGCCACACAGATACGCAGTATTTT
CASSQAGTGHTDTQYF
>16|few|TRBV20-1|TRBJ1-2|-
TGCTGTGCCGCTCGTCCCGGGGCACCAGCTAACTATGGCTACACCTTC
CCAARPGAPANYGYTF
>13|few|TRBV20-1|TRBJ2-1|-
TGCAGTGCCACGGGGCGGGGGCTCAATGAGCAGTTCTTC
CSATGRGLNEQFF
>15|many|TRBV20-1|TRBJ2-2|TRBD1
TGCAGTGCGAGACAGGGGGCGCAGGACACCGGGGAGCTGTTTTTT
CSARQGAQDTGELFF
>15|many|TRBV5-1|TRBJ2-5|-
TGCGCCAGCAGACCCTCCGGGGGAGTGCAAGAGACCCAGTACTTC
CASRPSGGVQETQYF
>15|once|TRBV27|TRBJ2-5|-
TGTGCCAGCAGTTTATGGGGGGTGGGGCGGGAGACCCAGTACTTC
CASSLWGVGRETQYF
>16|-|TRBV3-1|TRBJ2-1|TRBD2
TGTGCCAGCAGCCAAGGTCGAGGACGCGGGGGAAGTGAGCAGTTCTTC
CASSQGRGRGGSEQFF
>16|many|TRBV5-1|TRBJ1-5|-
TGCGCCAGCAGCACTGGACCGCTGAGGGGAAATCAGCCCCAGCATTTT
CASSTGPLRGNQPQHF
>13|-|TRBV28|TRBJ1-2|TRBD1
TGTGCCAGCAACATACAGGGGGCGTATGGCTACACCTTC
CASNIQGAYGYTF
>14|many|TRBV25-1|TRBJ2-4|TRBD1
TGTGCCAGCAGCCGCGCAGGGGGCGAAAACATTCAGTACTTC
CASSRAGGENIQYF
>15|-|TRBV28|TRBJ2-5|-
TGTGCCAGCAGTTTCTATAGTAGCTCCCAAGAGACCCAGTACTTC
CASSFYSSSQETQYF
>14|many|TRBV21-1|TRBJ2-1|-
TGTGCCAGCACAGGGCGGGGGAGCCACAATGAGCAGTTCTTC
CASTGRGSHNEQFF
>13|few|TRBV12-3/TRBV12-4|TRBJ1-1|-
TGTGCCAGCACCACAGGGTTTTGGACTGAAGCTTTCTTT
CASTTGFWTEAFF
>14|few|TRBV5-3|TRBJ2-5|-
TGTGCCAGCCGCCTCGGGACCAGGGTGGAGACCCAGTACTTC
CASRLGTRVETQYF
>16|-|TRBV5-4|TRBJ2-7|-
TGTGCCAGCAGCCTTCGGAGGGGCGCCTCTCGCTACGAGCAGTACTTC
CASSLRRGASRYEQYF
>15|-|TRBV6-1|TRBJ2-3|-
TGTGCCAGCAGTGAAGGAATCCTCAGGGGACATACGCAGTATTTT
CASSEGILRGHTQYF
>13|-|TRBV6-1|TRBJ2-5|-
TGTGCCAGCAGGGACTTTTACCAAGAGACCCAGTACTTC
CASRDFYQETQYF
>17|few|TRBV5-6|TRBJ2-5|-
TGTGCCAGCAGCTCTATCATCAGGGAGAGGCCGGAAGAGACCCAGTACTTC
CASSSIIRERPEETQYF
>14|many|TRBV20-1|TRBJ2-3|TRBD2
TGCAGTGCCGCGACTAGCGGCTACACAGATACGCAGTATTTT
CSAATSGYTDTQYF
>14|-|TRBV27|TRBJ2-1|TRBD2
TGTGCCAGCAGTTTACGAGCGGGGAACAATGAGCAGTTCTTC
CASSLRAGNNEQFF
>13|many|TRBV7-9|TRBJ2-5|-
TGTGCCAGCAGCATTTTCCAGGGAGAGACCCAGTACTTC
CASSIFQGETQYF
>13|few|TRBV12-5|TRBJ1-1|-
TGTGCTAGTCGTAGACAGGAGAACACTGAAGCTTTCTTT
CASRRQENTEAFF
>16|few|TRBV28|TRBJ2-1|-
TGTGCCAGCACAATGTTTGGGGGGGGCGGGGGCAATGAGCAGTTCTTC
CASTMFGGGGGNEQFF
>17|few|TRBV7-6|TRBJ2-5|TRBD2
TGTGCCAGCAACTCATTGGGACTAGCGGAAAAGCAAGAGACCCAGTACTTC
CASNSLGLAEKQETQYF
>15|many|TRBV7-6|TRBJ2-5|-
TGTGCCAGCAGCGCGAGGGACGGCAGGAGGGAGACCCAGTACTTC
CASSARDGRRETQYF
>17|many|TRBV28|TRBJ2-3|TRBD2
TGTGCCAGCAGTTTATTAGCGGGGGGTTCCTCTTTGATTGGGCAGTATTTT
CASSLLAGGSSLIGQYF
>16|-|TRBV15|TRBJ2-2|-
TGTGCCACCAGCAGAGGAGGGGGGACGAACACCGGGGAGCTGTTTTTT
CATSRGGGTNTGELFF
>15|many|TRBV15|TRBJ2-5|-
TGTGCCACCAGCTTTACGGGACACGCACAAGAGACCCAGTACTTC
CATSFTGHAQETQYF
>15|-|TRBV19|TRBJ2-1|-
TGTGCCAGTAGCCGGATGGGGTTTCTCTACAATGAGCAGTTCTTC
CASSRMGFLYNEQFF
>15|-|TRBV25-1|TRBJ2-5|TRBD2
TGTGCCAGCAGTGGGGGGGGGACTCCCCAAGAGACCCAGTACTTC
CASSGGGTPQETQYF
>14|-|TRBV7-2|TRBJ2-5|-
TGTGCCAGCAGCACTCAGACTAGTGTCGAGACCCAGTACTTC
CASSTQTSVETQYF
>13|-|TRBV15|TRBJ1-6|-
TGTGCCACCCGAAGGGGGTCAGATTCACCCCTCCACTTT
CATRRGSDSPLHF
>13|-|TRBV20-1|TRBJ2-5|-
TGCAGTGCCACAAAGTCACAGAGGGGGACCCAGTACTTC
CSATKSQRGTQYF
>13|few|TRBV12-3/TRBV12-4|TRBJ1-1|TRBD1
TGTGCCAGCAGAAAGACAGGGGGCACTGAAGCTTTCTTT
CASRKTGGTEAFF
>14|-|TRBV6-1|TRBJ2-7|-
TGTGCCAGCAGGGCGTTGGGGCTTACCTACGAGCAGTACTTC
CASRALGLTYEQYF
>18|-|TRBV5-1|TRBJ2-3|TRBD2
TGCGCCAGCAGCTTGAAACTAGCGGGGGGAACTAGCACAGATACGCAGTATTTT
CASSLKLAGGTSTDTQYF
>13|-|TRBV9|TRBJ2-4|-
TGTGCCAGCAGCGTGGCCGTAGAAAACATTCAGTACTTC
CASSVAVENIQYF
>15|-|TRBV29-1|TRBJ1-2|-
TGCAGCGTTGAAAGAAGGAACAGCCTAAACTATGGCTACACCTTC
CSVERRNSLNYGYTF
>16|few|TRBV20-1|TRBJ2-2|-
TGCAGTGCTAGAGGTGGGGGACACCCGAACACCGGGGAGCTGTTTTTT
CSARGGGHPNTGELFF
>17|many|TRBV5-1|TRBJ2-3|-
TGCGCCAGCAGCTTGTTCGGGACACCCGGCGGGACAGATACGCAGTATTTT
CASSLFGTPGGTDTQYF
>12|-|TRBV28|TRBJ2-3|-
TGTGCCAGCAGCCTGGGACTCCTCACGCAGTATTTT
CASSLGLLTQYF
>10|-|TRBV20-1|TRBJ2-1|-
TGCAGTCTCGGGGAGAATGAGCAGTTCTTC
CSLGENEQFF
>17|few|TRBV30|TRBJ2-1|TRBD2
TGTGCTAGGGGGCCGTCGATCTTAGCGGGGGTCCACAATGAGCAGTTCTTC
CARGPSILAGVHNEQFF